Listed below are T cell receptor beta chains from one sample, sequenced in a study of T cell responses to AZD1222 COVID-19 vaccine. TCRdb's table, derived via immunoSEQ multiplex PCR, lists solely in-frame clones and lacks some. Seen here are approximately 140,000 clones, under 95% observed once, and the top ten hold roughly 2.8%. This specimen was peripheral blood, taken on day 0 of MenACWY control vaccination. The receptor set was obtained from an adult in good health. Each CDR3 is given with its conserved first and last residue. The D gene is left open where the match is weak. The size of a clone is reported for some rows only, either as once, few or many, or as a class for expanded clones.

j_gene: TRBJ2-2; abundance: NA; v_gene: TRBV28; d_gene: NA; CDR3nt: TGTGCCAGCAGTATTCACTCAGGGCTCCCCGGGGAGCTGTTTTTT; CDR3aa: CASSIHSGLPGELFF
j_gene: TRBJ1-2; abundance: NA; v_gene: TRBV11-1; d_gene: NA; CDR3nt: TGTGCCAGCAGCGCCCGAGGGCCAGGCTGCACCTTC; CDR3aa: CASSARGPGCTF
j_gene: TRBJ1-2; abundance: NA; v_gene: TRBV7-2; d_gene: TRBD1; CDR3nt: TGTGCCAGCAGCCCCAGGGGACAGGGGGCAGGGGGGGCCTATGGCTACACCTTC; CDR3aa: CASSPRGQGAGGAYGYTF
j_gene: TRBJ2-5; abundance: NA; v_gene: TRBV19; d_gene: NA; CDR3nt: TGTGCCAGTAGTGGCCCAGGGGCTGTAGAGACCCAGTACTTC; CDR3aa: CASSGPGAVETQYF
j_gene: TRBJ2-2; abundance: NA; v_gene: TRBV9; d_gene: NA; CDR3nt: TGTGCCAGCAGCGTAGATCCACGAAACACCGGGGAGCTGTTTTTT; CDR3aa: CASSVDPRNTGELFF
j_gene: TRBJ2-2; abundance: NA; v_gene: TRBV4-2; d_gene: NA; CDR3nt: TGTGCCAGCAGCTCAGCGGGCGTGGGTTCCGTGGGGGAGCTGTTTTTT; CDR3aa: CASSSAGVGSVGELFF
j_gene: TRBJ1-4; abundance: NA; v_gene: TRBV11-2; d_gene: TRBD1; CDR3nt: TGTGCCAGCGCCCTGGGCAGGGGGAATGAAAAACTGTTTTTT; CDR3aa: CASALGRGNEKLFF
j_gene: TRBJ2-7; abundance: NA; v_gene: TRBV18; d_gene: NA; CDR3nt: TGTGCCAGCTCACCACCGCGCGGGTCTTCGAGCTCCTACGAGCAGTACTTC; CDR3aa: CASSPPRGSSSSYEQYF
j_gene: TRBJ2-3; abundance: once; v_gene: TRBV21-1; d_gene: NA; CDR3nt: TGTGCCAGCAGCAAAGAGATGGTAGCGGGGGGATGCACAGATACGCAGTATTTT; CDR3aa: CASSKEMVAGGCTDTQYF
j_gene: TRBJ1-1; abundance: NA; v_gene: TRBV9; d_gene: NA; CDR3nt: TGTGCCAGCAGCAGAGTCAGGGAAGCAAACACTGAAGCTTTCTTT; CDR3aa: CASSRVREANTEAFF
j_gene: TRBJ1-1; abundance: NA; v_gene: TRBV28; d_gene: NA; CDR3nt: TGTGCCAGCAGTCCCGGGGGGATCGAAGCTTTCTTT; CDR3aa: CASSPGGIEAFF
j_gene: TRBJ2-5; abundance: NA; v_gene: TRBV6-5; d_gene: NA; CDR3nt: TGTGCCAGCAGTTATCACTCGGGACCCCAAGAGACCCAGTACTTC; CDR3aa: CASSYHSGPQETQYF
j_gene: TRBJ1-1; abundance: NA; v_gene: TRBV12-3/TRBV12-4; d_gene: NA; CDR3nt: TGTGCCAGCAGTTTACAGGGCGCGTTTGAAGCTTTCTTT; CDR3aa: CASSLQGAFEAFF
j_gene: TRBJ2-4; abundance: NA; v_gene: TRBV12-5; d_gene: NA; CDR3nt: TGTGCTAGTGGTTCCCAGGGGATTCCGATTCAGTACTTC; CDR3aa: CASGSQGIPIQYF
j_gene: TRBJ2-7; abundance: NA; v_gene: TRBV6-5; d_gene: TRBD2; CDR3nt: TGTGCCAGCAGACAACTAGCGGCGTTTTCCGGTGAGCAGTACTTC; CDR3aa: CASRQLAAFSGEQYF
j_gene: TRBJ2-4; abundance: NA; v_gene: TRBV5-1; d_gene: NA; CDR3nt: TGCGCCAGCAGCTCAAACCGCAGGGAAGGAAACATTCAGTACTTC; CDR3aa: CASSSNRREGNIQYF
j_gene: TRBJ2-2; abundance: NA; v_gene: TRBV6-5; d_gene: NA; CDR3nt: TGTGCCAGCCCCCAAGGGCCGGCGAACACCGGGGAGCTGTTTTTT; CDR3aa: CASPQGPANTGELFF
j_gene: TRBJ2-7; abundance: NA; v_gene: TRBV10-3; d_gene: NA; CDR3nt: TGTGCCATCAGTGAGGCTTACGAGCAGTACTTC; CDR3aa: CAISEAYEQYF
j_gene: TRBJ2-3; abundance: NA; v_gene: TRBV6-5; d_gene: TRBD2; CDR3nt: TGTGCCAGCAGACTAGCGGGGGGGCCGACAGATACGCAGTATTTT; CDR3aa: CASRLAGGPTDTQYF
j_gene: TRBJ2-3; abundance: NA; v_gene: TRBV25-1; d_gene: NA; CDR3nt: TGTGCCAGCAGACGTGACAGCACAGATACGCAGTATTTT; CDR3aa: CASRRDSTDTQYF
j_gene: TRBJ1-6; abundance: NA; v_gene: TRBV6-1; d_gene: NA; CDR3nt: TGTGCCAGCAGTGGCCCCGGACGGCACCGGAGCTCCTATAATTCACCCCTCCACTTT; CDR3aa: CASSGPGRHRSSYNSPLHF
j_gene: TRBJ1-3; abundance: NA; v_gene: TRBV18; d_gene: NA; CDR3nt: TGTGCCAGCTCACCACCGACGGGGGCAGTATCTGGAAACACCATATATTTT; CDR3aa: CASSPPTGAVSGNTIYF
j_gene: TRBJ1-2; abundance: NA; v_gene: TRBV2; d_gene: NA; CDR3nt: TGTGCCATCACGACAGGAGGGACCGCTAATAACTATGGCTACACCTTC; CDR3aa: CAITTGGTANNYGYTF
j_gene: TRBJ1-2; abundance: NA; v_gene: TRBV27; d_gene: NA; CDR3nt: TGTGCCAGCAGTTTTTGGGGAGCGGTTGGCTACACCTTC; CDR3aa: CASSFWGAVGYTF
j_gene: TRBJ2-6; abundance: NA; v_gene: TRBV6-1; d_gene: NA; CDR3nt: TGTGCCAGCAGTGAATTGGAGGCCAACGTCCTGACTTTC; CDR3aa: CASSELEANVLTF
j_gene: TRBJ1-1; abundance: NA; v_gene: TRBV2; d_gene: NA; CDR3nt: TGTGCCAGCAGTTTGCGACAGGAGGGGGGTGAAGCTTTCTTT; CDR3aa: CASSLRQEGGEAFF
j_gene: TRBJ2-7; abundance: NA; v_gene: TRBV4-1; d_gene: NA; CDR3nt: TGCGCCAGCAGCCCGCTGGGACGGTACTCCTACGAGCAGTACTTC; CDR3aa: CASSPLGRYSYEQYF
j_gene: TRBJ1-2; abundance: few; v_gene: TRBV28; d_gene: NA; CDR3nt: TGTGCCAGCAGTGTGGGGCGGGGGCGCAACTATGGCTACACCTTC; CDR3aa: CASSVGRGRNYGYTF
j_gene: TRBJ2-5; abundance: NA; v_gene: TRBV5-1; d_gene: NA; CDR3nt: TGCGCCAGCAGCTTGGGTCGGGGGGCAAGGGAGACCCAGTACTTC; CDR3aa: CASSLGRGARETQYF
j_gene: TRBJ1-5; abundance: NA; v_gene: TRBV28; d_gene: NA; CDR3nt: TGTGCCAGCACCATCGTAGGGCAGCCCCAGCATTTT; CDR3aa: CASTIVGQPQHF
j_gene: TRBJ2-2; abundance: once; v_gene: TRBV10-3; d_gene: NA; CDR3nt: TGTGCCATCAAAGACACCGGGGAGCTGTTTTTT; CDR3aa: CAIKDTGELFF
j_gene: TRBJ1-2; abundance: once; v_gene: TRBV2; d_gene: NA; CDR3nt: TGTGCCAGCAGTCCCACAAGGTCACAGGCCGGTGACTATGGCTACACCTTC; CDR3aa: CASSPTRSQAGDYGYTF
j_gene: TRBJ1-2; abundance: once; v_gene: TRBV20-1; d_gene: NA; CDR3nt: TGCGGCCCGGGGGGGGCGTCTGGCTACACCTTC; CDR3aa: CGPGGASGYTF
j_gene: TRBJ1-1; abundance: NA; v_gene: TRBV19; d_gene: NA; CDR3nt: TGTGCCAGTAGTCTGGGGAACACTGAAGCTTTCTTT; CDR3aa: CASSLGNTEAFF
j_gene: TRBJ2-7; abundance: NA; v_gene: TRBV5-1; d_gene: NA; CDR3nt: TGCGCCAGCAGCTTGGATTCGTCTGACGAGCAGTACTTC; CDR3aa: CASSLDSSDEQYF
j_gene: TRBJ2-5; abundance: NA; v_gene: TRBV7-9; d_gene: TRBD1; CDR3nt: TGTGCCAGCAGCCGAACAGGGGGTGGGGAGACCCAGTACTTC; CDR3aa: CASSRTGGGETQYF
j_gene: TRBJ2-1; abundance: NA; v_gene: TRBV2; d_gene: NA; CDR3nt: TGTGCCAGCAGTGAACGGGGCAGGGGCTACGACTACTACAATGAGCAGTTCTTC; CDR3aa: CASSERGRGYDYYNEQFF
j_gene: TRBJ2-7; abundance: NA; v_gene: TRBV18; d_gene: NA; CDR3nt: TGTGCCAGCTCACCACCGCGGGTTCGGGCCTACGAGCAGTACTTC; CDR3aa: CASSPPRVRAYEQYF
j_gene: TRBJ2-1; abundance: NA; v_gene: TRBV11-3; d_gene: NA; CDR3nt: TGTGCCAGCAGCGACAGACTGGCAGGTGACAATGAGCAGTTCTTC; CDR3aa: CASSDRLAGDNEQFF
j_gene: TRBJ2-1; abundance: NA; v_gene: TRBV28; d_gene: NA; CDR3nt: TGTGCCAGCAGTTCTGGGAACTTCGTTATTACCTACAATGAGCAGTTCTTC; CDR3aa: CASSSGNFVITYNEQFF
j_gene: TRBJ2-7; abundance: NA; v_gene: TRBV5-1; d_gene: NA; CDR3nt: TGCGCCAGCAGCAAGGAATGGACAGCGAACTACGAGCAGTACTTC; CDR3aa: CASSKEWTANYEQYF
j_gene: TRBJ2-3; abundance: NA; v_gene: TRBV7-2; d_gene: TRBD1; CDR3nt: TGTGCCAGCAGCGTCCGACAGGGAACAGATACGCAGTATTTT; CDR3aa: CASSVRQGTDTQYF
j_gene: TRBJ1-2; abundance: NA; v_gene: TRBV30; d_gene: TRBD1; CDR3nt: TGTGCCTGGAGCCCCCGGAGGGGCCAGGGGGCGAAGGGCTACACCTTC; CDR3aa: CAWSPRRGQGAKGYTF
j_gene: TRBJ2-3; abundance: NA; v_gene: TRBV6-4; d_gene: TRBD2; CDR3nt: TGTGCCAGCAGTGATGGGGGACTAACAGATACGCAGTATTTT; CDR3aa: CASSDGGLTDTQYF
j_gene: TRBJ2-1; abundance: NA; v_gene: TRBV24-1; d_gene: NA; CDR3nt: TGTGCCACCAGCGGAGTCAGTCGGTGGTCCTACAATGAGCAGTTCTTC; CDR3aa: CATSGVSRWSYNEQFF
j_gene: TRBJ1-1; abundance: NA; v_gene: TRBV6-1; d_gene: NA; CDR3nt: TGTGCCAGCAGTGAGTTAACCGGTACAGCTTTCTTT; CDR3aa: CASSELTGTAFF
j_gene: TRBJ2-5; abundance: NA; v_gene: TRBV4-1; d_gene: NA; CDR3nt: TGCGCCAGCAGCCAAGAACGAAGCCCCGGGGTGGGGACCCAGTACTTC; CDR3aa: CASSQERSPGVGTQYF